One sample yielded the 26 T cell receptor beta chains listed below, sequenced in a study of regulatory T cells in long-lasting Graves disease. Time point: newly diagnosed GD, antithyroid drugs for less than 3 months. The TCR library was prepared using RNA isolated from PBMCs. HTBI primers from iRepertoire and Arm-PCR of CDR3 regions yielded the TCR beta libraries. TCRdb re-derived calls from the multiplex PCR reads in MiXCR, one entry per CDR3 protein. The table has 200,000 to 250,000 distinct CDR3 sequences, 15% to 20% seen once. Here the sequenced sample was peripheral blood mononuclear cells (PBMCs), taken at new diagnosis, from a patient treated with antithyroid drugs. The receptors stem from a female donor with Graves disease.

V and J are TRBV7-2 and TRBJ2-1; TRBD2 matches at 7 bases. Germline-derived CDR1 and CDR2 are SGHTA and FQGNSA. V gave up 5 bases and J gave up 4 bases; unmatched junction bases: 5. The CDR3 extends over 14 amino acids. For the CDR3, the DNA is TGTGCCAGCAGCCGACTAGCCCTATACAATGAGCAGTTCTTC. As protein: CASSRLALYNEQFF.

This clonotype was picked up many times. The gene calls are TRBV27 and TRBJ1-1; D remains ambiguous. Germline CDR1 reads MNHEY; CDR2 reads SMNVEV (reference sequence). The V gene lost 5 bases and the J gene lost 1 base, with 14 bases spanning the gap. This CDR3 spans 15 amino acids. The DNA for the CDR3 is TGTGCCAGCAGTCCCACCAGACTGGAGAACACTGAAGCTTTCTTT. As protein: CASSPTRLENTEAFF.

This clonotype has a count of ten or more. This sequence joins TRBV10-3 and TRBJ2-3; perhaps D is TRBD1 or TRBD2 (5 bases each). Germline CDR1 is ENHRY and CDR2 is SYGVKD. The CDR3 is 13 amino acids. V was cut by 6 bases and J by 6 bases, with 13 bases left in between. CDR3 in amino acids: CAIREDTRDTQYF. CDR3 in DNA: TGTGCCATCAGGGAGGACACCAGGGATACGCAGTATTTT.

Many counts were recorded for this clonotype. V gene TRBV6-1 combines with J gene TRBJ1-5; 7 bases line up with TRBD1. Unmatched junction bases numbered 4, after V lost 10 bases and J lost 4 bases. Germline lookup yields CDR1 MNHNS and CDR2 SASEGT. The CDR3 is 12 amino acids. The CDR3 DNA is TGTGCCACAAAGACAGGGAATCAGCCCCAGCATTTT. It encodes CATKTGNQPQHF.

In its sample, this clonotype was seen many times. The gene calls are TRBV30 and TRBJ2-7; TRBD2 matches at 10 bases. V lost 2 bases and J lost 4; bases outside the gene matches: 5. Germline loops: CDR1 GTSNPN, CDR2 SVGIG (reference sequence). This CDR3 comprises 14 residues. The CDR3 DNA reads as TGTGCCTGGAGTCGGCTAGCGGGAGCATACGAGCAGTACTTC. Translated, it gives CAWSRLAGAYEQYF. The full variable domain, completed using reference TRBV30 and TRBJ2-7, is SQTIHQWPATLVQPVGSPLSLECTVEGTSNPNLYWYRQAAGRGLQLLFYSVGIGQISSEVPQNLSASRPQDRQFILSSKKLLLSDSGFYLCAWSRLAGAYEQYFGPGTRLTVT.

V usage is TRBV19 and J usage is TRBJ1-2; TRBD1 matches 8 bases. Looked up from germline, CDR1 is LNHDA and CDR2 is SQIVND (reference sequence). J lost 7 bases, V lost 8 bases, and 9 bases had no gene match. This CDR3 is built from 13 residues. CDR3 sequence reads: CASGRQGHGGYTF. The CDR3 DNA sequence: TGTGCCAGTGGAAGACAGGGGCACGGTGGCTACACCTTC.

The sample holds many counts of this clonotype. The rearrangement links TRBV7-2 to TRBJ2-7; maybe TRBD1 (6 bases). V was pared by 3 bases and J by 2 bases, with 11 bases between. Germline CDR1 reads SGHTA; CDR2 reads FQGNSA. The CDR3 covers 14 residues. CDR3 amino acids: CASSFRDKAYEQYF. The CDR3 DNA reads TGTGCCAGCAGCTTCCGGGACAAGGCCTACGAGCAGTACTTC.

This clonotype was observed at least ten times. The chain couples TRBV7-2 to TRBJ2-1; 7 bases align to TRBD1. Germline assignment: CDR1 SGHTA and CDR2 FQGNSA. The CDR3 covers 15 residues. The ends lost 7 bases at V and 6 bases at J; junction bases unmatched: 12. The CDR3 is CASTQLGHRGNEQFF. The CDR3, as DNA: TGTGCCAGCACCCAATTAGGCCACAGGGGCAATGAGCAGTTCTTC.

This clonotype was recorded at least ten times. This chain joins TRBV12-3 or TRBV12-4 and TRBJ2-5, with 7 bases identical to TRBD2. J was trimmed by 4 bases and V by 5 bases; bases with no gene match: 7. This CDR3 comprises 14 residues. The CDR3 is CASSPPRGRETQYF. The CDR3 nucleotides are TGTGCCAGCAGTCCCCCCCGCGGGAGAGAGACCCAGTACTTC.

The sample holds a few counts of this clonotype. CDR3 nucleotide sequence: TGTGCCAGTAGTTCCCCCCCGGGGGCACTGAACACTGAAGCTTTCTTT. It specifies CASSSPPGALNTEAFF. The rearrangement joins TRBV19 to TRBJ1-1; maybe TRBD1 (6 bases). Germline loops: CDR1 LNHDA, CDR2 SQIVND (reference sequence). With 5 bases removed from V and 0 bases from J, the gap between germline ends came to 16 bases. The CDR3 runs 16 residues.

This clonotype was counted at least ten times. The chain has TRBV6-4 and TRBJ2-5, with 11 bases identical to TRBD2. Germline V CDR1 and CDR2: MRHNA, SNTAGT. The V and J ends lost 3 bases and 4 bases, in that order; junction bases with no gene match: 4. The CDR3 loop spans 15 amino acids. CDR3 coding DNA: TGTGCCAGCAGTGAACTAGCGGGAGACTTAGAGACCCAGTACTTC. Translating it yields CASSELAGDLETQYF.

This clonotype was recorded at least ten times. The rearrangement joins TRBV20-1 to TRBJ1-1, with D unclear. This CDR3 has 15 amino acids. With 3 bases removed from V and 4 bases from J, the gap between germline ends came to 18 bases. Looked up from germline, CDR1 is DFQATT and CDR2 is SNEGSKA (reference sequence). CDR3 DNA: TGCAGTGCTAGCGCTAACCCTAGGGTCCGCACTGAAGCTTTCTTT. This codes for CSASANPRVRTEAFF.

The genes are TRBV4-1 and TRBJ2-7; 8 bases agree with TRBD2. Losses at the gene ends were 8 bases for V and 7 bases for J; bases not matched to a gene: 10. The CDR3 length is 13 residues. The germline CDR1 and CDR2 sequences are MGHRA and YSYEKL. The DNA for the CDR3 is TGCGCCAGCCGTCCAGGGACTAGGGGAGAGCAGTACTTC. This codes for CASRPGTRGEQYF.

This clonotype was detected ten times or more. The chain recombines TRBV24-1 with TRBJ2-1; weak D call: TRBD2 (5 bases). Looked up from germline, CDR1 is KGHDR and CDR2 is SFDVKD. The CDR3 spans 17 residues. Trimming stripped 2 bases from V and 0 bases from J, with 13 bases between. The CDR3 protein is CATSDSDRGSSYNEQFF. CDR3 DNA sequence: TGTGCCACCAGTGATTCTGATAGAGGGAGCTCCTACAATGAGCAGTTCTTC.

This clonotype was seen ten or more times. The chain joins TRBV4-1 to TRBJ2-2; D unresolved. The CDR3 has 13 amino acids. From germline, CDR1 is MGHRA and CDR2 YSYEKL. V lost 0 bases and J 3 bases, leaving 2 bases between the germline ends. The CDR3 is CASSQEYTGELFF. The CDR3 DNA follows: TGCGCCAGCAGCCAAGAGTACACCGGGGAGCTGTTTTTT.

The gene calls are TRBV20-1 and TRBJ2-7; 14 nucleotides agree with TRBD2. This CDR3 region has 15 residues. With 6 bases clipped from V and 4 bases from J, the junction kept 8 bases outside the gene matches. Germline CDR1 DFQATT, CDR2 SNEGSKA (reference sequence). The CDR3 DNA is TGCAGTGCCATGACTAGCGGGAGGGCCGGGTACGAGCAGTACTTC. Protein product: CSAMTSGRAGYEQYF.

This clonotype was observed many times. The chain uses TRBV2 and TRBJ2-7; 9 bases map to TRBD1. The CDR3 runs 14 residues. Per germline, CDR1 SNHLY and CDR2 FYNNEI. Trimming at V came to 3 bases and at J to 6 bases, leaving 6 bases not matched to a gene. CDR3 residues: CASSEDRGGSEQYF. CDR3 DNA: TGTGCCAGCAGTGAGGACAGGGGCGGATCCGAGCAGTACTTC.

In its sample, this clonotype was seen many times. This sequence joins TRBV27 and TRBJ2-1; TRBD2 matches 10 bases. Germline CDR1 MNHEY, CDR2 SMNVEV (reference sequence). V shed 5 bases, J shed 15 bases, and the junction held 13 bases outside the gene matches. The CDR3 is 14 residues long. This CDR3 reads CASSATLAGVKPFF. In DNA form, the CDR3 reads TGTGCCAGCAGTGCCACTCTAGCGGGAGTCAAGCCGTTCTTC.

There are many counts of this clonotype. The chain couples TRBV5-1 to TRBJ1-6; 8 bases are shared with TRBD1. Looked up from germline, CDR1 is SGHRS and CDR2 is YFSETQ. V trimming: 4 bases; J trimming: 7 bases; junction bases outside the gene matches: 13. The CDR3 runs to 17 residues. CDR3 in DNA: TGCGCCAGCAGCCCCGCCGCGGGACAGGCGTTGAATTCACCCCTCCACTTT. This encodes CASSPAAGQALNSPLHF.

This clonotype was counted at least ten times. The chain recombines TRBV30 with TRBJ2-3; 10 bases line up with TRBD2. V gave up 5 bases and J gave up 4 bases; unmatched junction bases: 6. Germline V gene data show CDR1 as GTSNPN and CDR2 as SVGIG (reference sequence). CDR3 size: 14 residues. The CDR3 DNA sequence: TGTGCCTGGTCTTCTAGCGGGAGAGCAGATACGCAGTATTTT. Translation gives CAWSSSGRADTQYF.

The J gene is TRBJ2-4, the V gene TRBV2; D is perhaps TRBD1 (6 bases). The DNA end lines up better with TRBJ1-2; the J call may be wrong. CDR3 size: 13 residues. Germline CDR1 SNHLY, CDR2 FYNNEI. CDR3 amino acids: CASRSGTSYGYTF. CDR3 DNA sequence: TGTGCCAGCAGATCCGGGACAAGCTATGGCTACACCTTC.

In this sample, this clonotype turned up many times. J is TRBJ2-3 and V is TRBV28; a weak D match, TRBD1 (6 bases). V was trimmed by 6 bases and J by 0 bases, leaving 10 bases between them. Germline V gene lookup returns CDR1 MDHEN and CDR2 SYDVKM. This CDR3 region has 14 residues. CDR3 residues: CASRLQGSTDTQYF. DNA for the CDR3: TGTGCCAGCAGGCTTCAGGGGAGCACAGATACGCAGTATTTT.

To note about this clonotype: This could be a read error, since a much larger clone is one nucleotide away. The conserved phenylalanine or tryptophan is not found at the CDR3 terminus, so this likely reflects a read error. This rearrangement joins TRBV2 to TRBJ2-4, with TRBD2 as a possible D gene (6 bases). The germline V gene encodes CDR1 SNHLY and CDR2 FYNNEI. V was trimmed by 5 bases and J by 0 bases, leaving 14 bases between them. The CDR3 is 16 amino acids. In DNA, the CDR3 is TGTGCCAGCAGTTTTATCGGGGGACTAGCCAAAAACATTCAGTACCTC. It translates to CASSFIGGLAKNIQYL.

This clonotype was seen many times. The chain carries TRBV19 and TRBJ2-7; D remains ambiguous. The V end was cut by 5 bases, the J end by 9 bases, with 23 bases between. From germline, CDR1 is LNHDA and CDR2 SQIVND (reference sequence). The CDR3 spans 15 residues. The CDR3 sequence: CASSPQGLAFLGQYF. The CDR3 DNA is TGTGCCAGTAGTCCCCAAGGATTGGCTTTTCTCGGGCAGTACTTC.

This clonotype was counted ten times or more. The V call is TRBV12-3 or TRBV12-4, the J call TRBJ1-5, with 7 nucleotides matching TRBD1. Trimming at V came to 3 bases and at J to 4 bases, leaving 6 bases not matched to a gene. The CDR3 is 15 amino acids. The CDR3 is CASSLVAGGNQPQHF. The CDR3 DNA reads TGTGCCAGCAGTTTGGTCGCAGGGGGGAATCAGCCCCAGCATTTT.

CDR3 nucleotides: TGTGCCAGCAGTTTAAATGGGGGGGGGGATACGCAGTATTTT. Its protein is CASSLNGGGDTQYF. This chain links TRBV12-3 or TRBV12-4 with TRBJ2-3, with 7 nucleotides matching TRBD2. With 2 bases clipped from V and 6 bases from J, the junction kept 5 bases outside the gene matches. The CDR3 is 14 amino acids.